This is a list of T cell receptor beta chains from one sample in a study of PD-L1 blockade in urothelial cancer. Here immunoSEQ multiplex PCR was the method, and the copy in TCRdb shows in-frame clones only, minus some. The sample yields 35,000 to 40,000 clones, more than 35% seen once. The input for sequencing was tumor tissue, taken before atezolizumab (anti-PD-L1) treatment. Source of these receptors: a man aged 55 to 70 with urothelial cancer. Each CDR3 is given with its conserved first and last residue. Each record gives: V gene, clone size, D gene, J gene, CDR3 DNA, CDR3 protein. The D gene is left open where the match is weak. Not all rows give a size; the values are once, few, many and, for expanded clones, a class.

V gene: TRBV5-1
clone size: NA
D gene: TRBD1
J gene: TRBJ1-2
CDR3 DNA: TGCGCCAGCAGCTTGCCCCAGACAGGGTCTAACTATGGCTACACCTTC
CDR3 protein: CASSLPQTGSNYGYTF

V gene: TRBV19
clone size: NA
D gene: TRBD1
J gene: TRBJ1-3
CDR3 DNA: TGTGCCAGTAGTATGACAGGGGGAACTGGAAACACCATATATTTT
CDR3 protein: CASSMTGGTGNTIYF

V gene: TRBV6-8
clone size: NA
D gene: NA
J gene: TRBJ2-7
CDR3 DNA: TGTGCCAGCATCCCTTCTAGGGGAGCCTCCTACGAGCAGTACTTC
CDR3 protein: CASIPSRGASYEQYF

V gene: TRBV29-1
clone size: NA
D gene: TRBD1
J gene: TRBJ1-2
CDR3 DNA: TGCAGCGTTGACCGAAAAACGACAGGGGAGATTGATAGCTATGGCTACACCTTC
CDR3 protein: CSVDRKTTGEIDSYGYTF

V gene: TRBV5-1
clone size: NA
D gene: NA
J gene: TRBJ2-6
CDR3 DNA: TGCGCCAGCAGCTTGGCCGTGGGTAGCTCTGGGGCCAACGTCCTGACTTTC
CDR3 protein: CASSLAVGSSGANVLTF

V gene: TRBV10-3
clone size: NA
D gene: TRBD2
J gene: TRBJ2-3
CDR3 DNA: TGTGCCGTACGTCGACTAGCGGGGGACACGGGGCAGTATTTT
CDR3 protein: CAVRRLAGDTGQYF

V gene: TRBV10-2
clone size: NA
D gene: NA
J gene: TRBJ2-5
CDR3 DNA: TGCGCCAGCAGGATCGGAATAGGCCAAGAGACCCAGTACTTC
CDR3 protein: CASRIGIGQETQYF

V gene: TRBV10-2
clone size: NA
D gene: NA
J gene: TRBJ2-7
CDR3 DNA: TGCGCCAGCAGTGGTAGCAGGGGCAATAACTACGAGCAGTACTTC
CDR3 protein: CASSGSRGNNYEQYF

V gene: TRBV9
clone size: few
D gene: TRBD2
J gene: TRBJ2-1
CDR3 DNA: TGTGCCAGCAGCCCCTGGGGCGGGGGGTCCTACAATGAGCAGTTCTTC
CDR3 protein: CASSPWGGGSYNEQFF

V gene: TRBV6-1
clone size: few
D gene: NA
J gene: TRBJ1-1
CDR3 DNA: TGTGCCAGCAGTGAAAGGGGGAACACTGAAGCTTTCTTT
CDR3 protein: CASSERGNTEAFF

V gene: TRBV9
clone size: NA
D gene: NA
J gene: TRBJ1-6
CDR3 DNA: TGTGCCAGCGCGGAAGCTGCAGGTTCACCCCTCCACTTT
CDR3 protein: CASAEAAGSPLHF

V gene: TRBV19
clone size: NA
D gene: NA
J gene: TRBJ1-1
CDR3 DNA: TGTGCCAGTAGTATCCCAGGGGTGAACACTGAAGCTTTCTTT
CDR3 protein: CASSIPGVNTEAFF

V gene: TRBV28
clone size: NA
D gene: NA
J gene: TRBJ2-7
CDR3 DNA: TGTGCCAGCAGGCCTTCGTCGGGTCACGGCTACGAGCAGTACTTC
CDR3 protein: CASRPSSGHGYEQYF

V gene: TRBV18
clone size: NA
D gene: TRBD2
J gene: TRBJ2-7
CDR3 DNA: TGTGCCAGCTCACTCTCGTACGGGGGGTCAAACTACGAGCAGTACTTC
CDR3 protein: CASSLSYGGSNYEQYF

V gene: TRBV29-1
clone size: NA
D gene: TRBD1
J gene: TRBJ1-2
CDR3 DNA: TGCAGCGTTGACCGACCAGGGGGCGCAGGGGGAGTCGGCTATGGCTACACCTTC
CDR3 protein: CSVDRPGGAGGVGYGYTF

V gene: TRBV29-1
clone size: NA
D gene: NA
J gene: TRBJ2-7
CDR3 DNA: TGCAGCGTTCGTGTGGACGGTCAGACCTACGAGCAGTACTTC
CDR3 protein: CSVRVDGQTYEQYF

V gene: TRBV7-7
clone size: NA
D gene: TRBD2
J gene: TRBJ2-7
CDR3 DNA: TGTGCCAGCAGCTTGGGGAGGGATTCCTACGAGCAGTACTTC
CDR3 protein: CASSLGRDSYEQYF

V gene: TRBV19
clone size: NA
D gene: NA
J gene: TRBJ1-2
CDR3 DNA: TGTGCCAGTAGTATATCGGACCTCACCTTTTATGGCTACACCTTC
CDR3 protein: CASSISDLTFYGYTF

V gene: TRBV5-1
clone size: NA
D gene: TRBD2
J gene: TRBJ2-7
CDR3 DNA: TGCGCCAGCAGCTTGGGACTAGCGGGAGACGAGCAGTACTTC
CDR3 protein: CASSLGLAGDEQYF